One sample yielded the 32 T cell receptor beta chains listed below, sequenced in a study of regulatory T cells in long-lasting Graves disease. Arm-PCR of CDR3 regions and iRepertoire HTBI primers were the basis on which TCR beta libraries were built. MiXCR, run by TCRdb on the multiplex PCR reads, gives a single entry per CDR3 protein. This sample has around 500,000 distinct CDR3 sequences, with less than 25% found just once. Regarding time point: persistent/refractory GD, antithyroid drugs over 5 years with positive TRAb. RNA isolated from PBMCs was used to make the TCR library. The source material was peripheral blood mononuclear cells (PBMCs), sampled when the disease was refractory, from a patient treated with antithyroid drugs. The source is a female donor with Graves disease.

The V call is TRBV30, the J call TRBJ2-7; tentatively, D is TRBD2 (6 bases). The germline CDR1 and CDR2 sequences are GTSNPN and SVGIG (reference sequence). The ends were cut back, 7 bases at V and 0 bases at J, with 13 bases in the middle. The length of the CDR3 is 13 residues. The CDR3 nucleotides are TGTGCCTCTGGCGGGATCAACTCCTACGAGCAGTACTTC. As protein: CASGGINSYEQYF.

This clonotype has at least ten counts. The chain links TRBV20-1 to TRBJ2-7, with TRBD2 matching over 8 bases. The CDR3 is 14 amino acids. V shed 7 bases and J 3 bases; nucleotides not matched to a gene: 11. Germline assignment: CDR1 DFQATT and CDR2 SNEGSKA (reference sequence). The CDR3 region is CSGRPIAGIYEQYF. As DNA, the CDR3 is TGCAGTGGCCGACCTATAGCGGGAATCTACGAGCAGTACTTC.

This clonotype was found many times. The V and J genes are TRBV10-3 and TRBJ1-2; possible D gene TRBD1, 5 bases. Germline lookup yields CDR1 ENHRY and CDR2 SYGVKD. This CDR3 is 13 amino acids long. V was cut by 9 bases and J by 2 bases, with 13 bases left in between. The CDR3 DNA is TGTGCCATTGGTCAGGGCGCAAACTATGGCTACACCTTC. Translation: CAIGQGANYGYTF.

The sample holds a few counts of this clonotype. V is TRBV14 and J is TRBJ2-7; 9 bases map to TRBD2. The CDR3 totals 16 residues. Germline trimming cut 4 bases from V and 2 bases from J; bases unmatched to any gene: 9. Germline CDR1 SGHDN, CDR2 FVKESK. CDR3 amino acids: CASSPGFLAGTYEQYF. The CDR3 DNA follows: TGTGCCAGCAGCCCGGGATTCCTAGCGGGAACCTACGAGCAGTACTTC.

CDR3 amino acids: CASSFEDTEAFF. DNA for the CDR3: TGTGCCAGCAGCTTCGAGGATACGGAAGCTTTCTTT. This chain joins TRBV7-9 and TRBJ1-1; no clear D gene. Between the trimmed V and J ends, which lost 3 bases and 8 bases, there was a span of 10 bases. The germline V gene encodes CDR1 SEHNR and CDR2 FQNEAQ (reference sequence). The CDR3 has 12 amino acids.

This clonotype has only a few counts. This may arise from a read error, as a much more abundant clone is one base away. This chain joins TRBV11-2 and TRBJ1-2; 9 positions agree with TRBD1. Germline CDR1 and CDR2: SGHAT and FQNNGV. This CDR3 has 18 amino acids. Trimming at V came to 0 bases and at J to 4 bases, leaving 12 bases not matched to a gene. This CDR3 reads CASSLDLEQGAPSYGYTF. Here the CDR3 DNA reads TGTGCCAGCAGCTTAGATCTGGAACAGGGGGCGCCTAGCTATGGCTACACCTTC.

This chain uses TRBV9 with TRBJ1-1; the D gene is possibly TRBD1 (5 bases). V lost 7 bases and J lost 5, with 18 bases in between. Germline assignment: CDR1 SGDLS and CDR2 YYNGEE. The CDR3 extends over 14 amino acids. The CDR3 sequence is CASGRGARGTEAFF. The DNA of the CDR3 is TGTGCCAGCGGCCGTGGGGCGCGGGGAACTGAAGCTTTCTTT.

The V call is TRBV10-3, the J call TRBJ1-1; TRBD1 might be the D (6 bases). V was pared by 3 bases and J by 8 bases, with 13 bases between. Germline V lookup: CDR1 ENHRY, CDR2 SYGVKD. The CDR3 consists of 13 residues. CDR3 in DNA: TGTGCCATCAGTGATAGGCCCGGGACAGAAGCTTTCTTT. It codes for CAISDRPGTEAFF.

The chain couples TRBV10-1 to TRBJ2-2; a weak D match, TRBD2 (6 bases). The CDR3 consists of 16 residues. The germline V and J ends were trimmed by 7 bases and 0 bases, with 15 bases remaining between them. CDR1 is WNHNN, CDR2 SYGVQD, per germline (reference sequence). The CDR3 DNA reads TGCGCCAGCACTCGAGGCGGGGTCACGAACACCGGGGAGCTGTTTTTT. The encoded protein is CASTRGGVTNTGELFF.

The chain employs TRBV7-3 and TRBJ2-7; 7 nucleotides match TRBD2. Germline loops: CDR1 SGHTA, CDR2 FQGTGA. This CDR3 has 14 residues. The V and J ends lost 1 base and 5 bases, in that order; junction bases with no gene match: 5. Here the CDR3 reads CASSLNAGENEQYF. The CDR3 DNA reads TGTGCCAGCAGCTTAAATGCGGGAGAAAACGAGCAGTACTTC.

The chain joins TRBV20-1 to TRBJ2-1; D possibly matches TRBD1 or TRBD2 (6 bases each). The germline CDR1 and CDR2 sequences are DFQATT and SNEGSKA (reference sequence). The V and J ends lost 7 bases and 8 bases respectively, with 15 bases between them. The CDR3 extends over 12 amino acids. The CDR3 coding sequence is TGCAGTGTGACCGGGGGCCTCGATGAGCAGTTCTTC. It yields the protein CSVTGGLDEQFF.

This clonotype occurred a few times. The chain is built from TRBV10-3 and TRBJ2-1; 12 nucleotides line up with TRBD2. Germline CDR1 ENHRY, CDR2 SYGVKD. This CDR3 has 13 residues. With 6 bases clipped from V and 6 bases from J, the junction kept 0 bases outside the gene matches. For the CDR3, the DNA is TGTGCCATCAGGACTAGCGGGAGCAATGAGCAGTTCTTC. It specifies CAIRTSGSNEQFF.

This clonotype showed up just once. J is TRBJ1-6 and V is TRBV9; tentatively, D is TRBD1 (5 bases). The germline V gene has CDR1 SGDLS and CDR2 YYNGEE. CDR3 length: 14 amino acids. The ends were cut back, 3 bases at V and 9 bases at J, with 13 bases in the middle. The chain's CDR3 is CASSGDDLSSPLHF. CDR3 DNA: TGTGCCAGCAGCGGGGACGATCTCTCTTCACCCCTCCACTTT.

There are many counts of this clonotype. The CDR3 DNA reads as TGTGCCAGCAGCTTAGATGGTGTTAGCTCCTACAATGAGCAGTTCTTC. Encoded protein: CASSLDGVSSYNEQFF. J is TRBJ2-1 and V is TRBV11-2; D is unclear. Germline CDR1 is SGHAT and CDR2 is FQNNGV. With 0 bases removed from V and 0 bases from J, the gap between germline ends came to 9 bases. This CDR3 has 16 residues.

This clonotype occurred many times. This sequence joins TRBV6-1 and TRBJ2-7; 12 bases agree with TRBD2. CDR1 is MNHNS and CDR2 is SASEGT in the germline V gene. With 3 bases clipped from V and 4 bases from J, the junction kept 4 bases outside the gene matches. This CDR3 is 15 amino acids long. The CDR3 nucleotides are TGTGCCAGCAGTGAGACTAGCGGGGGACTTTACGAGCAGTACTTC. Translated: CASSETSGGLYEQYF.

This clonotype was counted ten times or more. This chain links TRBV28 with TRBJ2-7; TRBD2 matches 11 bases. V was pared by 5 bases and J by 4 bases, with 7 bases of the junction left unmatched. The CDR3 loop spans 15 amino acids. Germline V gene sequence: CDR1 MDHEN, CDR2 SYDVKM. The CDR3 is CASSPRTSGYYEQYF. The CDR3 DNA reads as TGTGCCAGCAGTCCAAGGACTAGCGGGTATTACGAGCAGTACTTC. The whole variable domain, remainder taken from reference TRBV28 and TRBJ2-7, is DVKVTQSSRYLVKRTGEKVFLECVQDMDHENMFWYRQDPGLGLRLIYFSYDVKMKEKGDIPEGYSVSREKKERFSLILESASTNQTSMYLCASSPRTSGYYEQYFGPGTRLTVT.

V and J are TRBV7-9 and TRBJ2-7; TRBD2 agrees at 12 bases. The trim removed 8 bases at V and 2 bases at J, leaving 4 bases unmatched. From germline, CDR1 is SEHNR and CDR2 FQNEAQ (reference sequence). This CDR3 is built from 14 residues. The CDR3 reads CASSSGRDAYEQYF. The CDR3 DNA follows: TGTGCCAGCTCTAGCGGGAGGGATGCCTACGAGCAGTACTTC.

This clonotype was counted only a few times. CDR3 loop: CASSLLLAARGEQYF. CDR3 nucleotides: TGTGCCAGCAGCTTACTCCTAGCGGCGCGGGGCGAGCAGTACTTC. The rearrangement joins TRBV11-2 to TRBJ2-7; the match to TRBD2 covers 7 bases. Germline CDR1 is SGHAT and CDR2 is FQNNGV. Unmatched junction bases numbered 10, after V lost 2 bases and J lost 6 bases. The CDR3 is 15 residues long. Full variable domain (outside the CDR3, taken from reference TRBV11-2 and TRBJ2-7): EAGVAQSPRYKIIEKRQSVAFWCNPISGHATLYWYQQILGQGPKLLIQFQNNGVVDDSQLPKDRFSAERLKGVDSTLKIQPAKLEDSAVYLCASSLLLAARGEQYFGPGTRLTVT.

This clonotype was observed a few times. The chain couples TRBV10-3 to TRBJ2-7; TRBD2 aligns across 13 bases. The trim removed 6 bases at V and 5 bases at J, leaving 16 bases unmatched. Germline V gene sequence: CDR1 ENHRY, CDR2 SYGVKD. The CDR3 runs to 18 residues. This chain's CDR3 is CAISHEKTLAGGRNEQYF. As DNA, the CDR3 is TGTGCCATCAGCCACGAAAAGACACTAGCGGGAGGGCGAAACGAGCAGTACTTC.

The V gene is TRBV3-1, the J gene TRBJ2-7; D gene unclear. Germline V lookup: CDR1 LGHDT, CDR2 YNNKEL (reference sequence). The V end was cut by 1 base, the J end by 5 bases, with 9 bases between. The CDR3 has 13 residues. The CDR3 spells CASSQGLNHEQYF. The CDR3, as DNA: TGTGCCAGCAGCCAAGGGCTCAACCACGAGCAGTACTTC.

This clonotype showed up many times. The chain joins TRBV28 to TRBJ1-5; the D gene is possibly TRBD1 (5 bases). CDR1 MDHEN and CDR2 SYDVKM come from the germline V gene. With 3 bases removed from V and 3 bases from J, the gap between germline ends came to 12 bases. The length of the CDR3 is 15 residues. CDR3 DNA sequence: TGTGCCAGCAGTTTTCCGTCGGGGCCCAATCAGCCCCAGCATTTT. It specifies CASSFPSGPNQPQHF.

A remark on this clonotype: This clone may be a read error of a much larger clone one base away. The V gene is TRBV28, the J gene TRBJ1-6; D gene ambiguous. Germline V gene lookup returns CDR1 MDHEN and CDR2 SYDVKM. The CDR3 covers 14 residues. CDR3 DNA sequence: TGTGCCAGCAGTTTTGGGGTCTCCGGTTCACCCCCCCACTTT. As protein: CASSFGVSGSPPHF. Full variable domain (remainder filled in from reference TRBV28 and TRBJ1-6): DVKVTQSSRYLVKRTGEKVFLECVQDMDHENMFWYRQDPGLGLRLIYFSYDVKMKEKGDIPEGYSVSREKKERFSLILESASTNQTSMYLCASSFGVSGSPPHFGNGTRLTVT.

The V call is TRBV28, the J call TRBJ1-4, with 8 positions matching TRBD1. The V gene end was trimmed by 5 bases and the J gene end by 2 bases; junction bases not matched to a gene: 1. CDR1 is MDHEN, CDR2 SYDVKM, per germline. The CDR3 consists of 14 residues. CDR3 amino acids: CASSGQGTNEKLFF. The CDR3 nucleotides are TGTGCCAGCAGTGGACAGGGCACTAATGAAAAACTGTTTTTT.

This chain uses TRBV7-3 with TRBJ2-1; 12 bases are a match to TRBD2. J lost 7 bases, V lost 2 bases, and 6 bases had no gene match. The germline gives CDR1 SGHTA, CDR2 FQGTGA. The CDR3 is 16 amino acids. The CDR3 spells CASSLEGLAGWNEQFF. Written as DNA, the CDR3 is TGTGCCAGCAGCTTAGAGGGACTAGCGGGTTGGAATGAGCAGTTCTTC.

This clonotype has at least ten counts. CDR3 coding DNA: TGCAGTGCTAGAGAGAGGCTAGCGGCAACCGAGCAGTACTTC. It is translated as CSARERLAATEQYF. The chain joins TRBV20-1 to TRBJ2-7; TRBD2 aligns across 7 bases. Germline values: CDR1 DFQATT, CDR2 SNEGSKA (reference sequence). Trimming cost V 0 bases and J 6 bases; bases outside gene matches: 8. The length of the CDR3 is 14 residues.

The genes are TRBV18 and TRBJ2-3; 11 bases agree with TRBD2. Trimming cost V 4 bases and J 0 bases; bases outside gene matches: 9. CDR1 and CDR2 (germline): KGHSH, LQKENI. This CDR3 comprises 18 residues. CDR3 in DNA: TGTGCCAGCTCACGGACGACTAGCGGGGTTACTAGCACAGATACGCAGTATTTT. This translates into CASSRTTSGVTSTDTQYF.

The J gene is TRBJ1-5, the V gene TRBV19, with a weak D call TRBD1 (5 bases). V was clipped by 5 bases and J by 6 bases, with 17 bases between them. The CDR3 has 15 amino acids. In germline, CDR1 is LNHDA, CDR2 SQIVND (reference sequence). The CDR3, as DNA: TGTGCCAGTAGTGGCAGGGCTATTGGTTTTCAGCCCCAGCATTTT. As protein: CASSGRAIGFQPQHF.

This clonotype was counted a few times. The V call is TRBV4-1, the J call TRBJ2-7; D remains unclear. Between the trimmed V and J ends, which lost 4 bases and 2 bases, there was a span of 12 bases. The CDR3 extends over 14 amino acids. Germline V gene lookup returns CDR1 MGHRA and CDR2 YSYEKL. The CDR3 spells CASSPEESAYEQYF. CDR3 sequence (DNA): TGCGCCAGCAGCCCCGAGGAAAGCGCCTACGAGCAGTACTTC.

This clonotype was seen a handful of times. The chain is built from TRBV30 and TRBJ2-2, with D possibly matching TRBD1 (5 bases). V gave up 5 bases and J gave up 6 bases, with 10 bases separating them. Per germline, CDR1 GTSNPN and CDR2 SVGIG (reference sequence). CDR3 length: 12 residues. The CDR3 loop is CAWDSNAGELFF. For the CDR3, the DNA is TGTGCCTGGGACAGCAACGCCGGGGAGCTGTTTTTT.

The table lists this clonotype with many counts. The rearrangement links TRBV6-1 to TRBJ2-2, with 7 bases aligning to TRBD2. Looked up from germline, CDR1 is MNHNS and CDR2 is SASEGT. The J segment lost 4 bases and the V segment lost 9 bases, leaving 8 bases of the junction unmatched. The CDR3 is 14 amino acids. The DNA of the CDR3 is TGTGCCAGTCGATCGGGAGGTTTCACCGGGGAGCTGTTTTTT. Residues: CASRSGGFTGELFF.

This clonotype was seen repeatedly, ten times or more. V is TRBV5-1 and J is TRBJ1-4; TRBD1 might be the D (6 bases). Germline CDR1 and CDR2: SGHRS and YFSETQ. The V end was cut by 0 bases, the J end by 5 bases, with 8 bases between. The CDR3 loop spans 14 amino acids. The CDR3 coding sequence is TGCGCCAGCAGCTTGGGGGGGCAAAATGAAAAACTGTTTTTT. As protein: CASSLGGQNEKLFF.

Ten or more counts support this clonotype. The J gene is TRBJ2-7, the V gene TRBV6-2 or TRBV6-3; D gene ambiguous. Trimming left V 2 bases short and J 5 bases short, with 4 bases between. Germline V gene lookup returns CDR1 MNHEY and CDR2 SVGEGT. The CDR3 is 11 residues long. This chain's CDR3 is CASSYADEQYF. As DNA, the CDR3 is TGTGCCAGCAGTTACGCGGACGAGCAGTACTTC.